The clone carrying this TCR beta chain has a count of ten or more. Its antigen is still unknown. This entry is derived from a study of human T cells and chemical hapten exposure. Study findings and constraints: The number of TCRs over 1 in 1000 frequency stayed unchanged after DPC.

The library put unique molecular identifiers onto individual cDNA molecules. In the authors' methods: A per-sample median of 95,638 TCRs was observed, with a range of about 23,224 to 750,000. TCRdb re-derived calls from the RACE reads in MiXCR, one entry per CDR3 protein. The V and J calls follow TCRdb's processing rather than the paper's. The data show 55,000 to 75,000 distinct CDR3 sequences, roughly 6.6% seen once. Time point: healthy volunteer bleed at 6 weeks. Whole blood that had not been fractionated was the source of extracted total RNA. Germline V gene data show CDR1 as SGHRS and CDR2 as YFSETQ. V was pared by 5 bases and J by 2 bases, with 17 bases between. The CDR3 runs 15 residues.

J is TRBJ2-7 and V is TRBV5-1, with D tentatively TRBD1 (5 bases). The receptor comes from a female donor in good health. Some clones in this sample may be carry-over from other donors' samples. What was sequenced was whole blood. Here the CDR3 DNA reads TGCGCCAGCAGGAACCCTCTGACAGCAACCTACGAGCAGTACTTC. It translates to CASRNPLTATYEQYF.